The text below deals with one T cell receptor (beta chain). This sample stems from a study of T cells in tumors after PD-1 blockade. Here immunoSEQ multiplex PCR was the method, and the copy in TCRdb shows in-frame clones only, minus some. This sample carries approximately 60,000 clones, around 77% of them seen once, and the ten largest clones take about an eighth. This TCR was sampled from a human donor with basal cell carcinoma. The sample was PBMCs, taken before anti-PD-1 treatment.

CDR3 region: CASSVGLAANQPQHF. CDR3 bases: TGTGCCAGCAGCGTAGGTTTGGCAGCCAATCAGCCCCAGCATTTT. V and J are TRBV9 and TRBJ1-5, with D unresolved. The CDR3 is 15 residues long. The V end lost 0 bases, the J end lost 3 bases, and 10 bases lay between the germline ends. The germline CDR1 and CDR2 sequences are SGDLS and YYNGEE.